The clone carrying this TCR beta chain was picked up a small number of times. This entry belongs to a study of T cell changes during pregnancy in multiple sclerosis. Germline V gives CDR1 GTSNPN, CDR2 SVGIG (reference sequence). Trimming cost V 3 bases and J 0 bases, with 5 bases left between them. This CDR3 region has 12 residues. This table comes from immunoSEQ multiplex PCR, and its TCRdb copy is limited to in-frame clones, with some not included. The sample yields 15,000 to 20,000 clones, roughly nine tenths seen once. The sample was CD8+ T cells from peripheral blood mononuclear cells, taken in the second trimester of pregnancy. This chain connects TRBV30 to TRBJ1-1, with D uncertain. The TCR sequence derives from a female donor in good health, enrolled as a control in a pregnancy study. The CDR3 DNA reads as TGTGCCTGGAGACTGATGAACACTGAAGCTTTCTTT. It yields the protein CAWRLMNTEAFF.